This note documents a single T cell receptor beta chain sequence. V was clipped by 3 bases and J by 5 bases, with 17 bases between them. The germline V gene encodes CDR1 SGHVS and CDR2 FQNEAQ. The CDR3 is 16 amino acids. The data are from a study of blood T cell repertoires in COVID-19. Study details: Material from acute and convalescent COVID-19 was sourced from the United States, Italy and Spain. PBMCs, B-cell-depleted T cells, or T cells were the source of the cDNA or gDNA that made up the material.

Original data processing: Amplification from reference gene primers served as the basis for estimated nucleated cell counts. The repertoire was sequenced with immunoSEQ multiplex PCR; TCRdb's copy has only in-frame clones and lacks some. The V and J calls and the clone size are those of that table, but D and trimming were determined from the DNA. Here the sample spans 150,000 to 160,000 clones, roughly four fifths being singletons. The rearrangement links TRBV7-8 to TRBJ2-4; TRBD2 is a possible D gene (6 bases). What was sequenced was peripheral blood. The receptor comes from a woman aged 55-70 years with acute or convalescent COVID-19. The CDR3 here is CASSFGRGLLQNIQYF. CDR3 sequence (DNA): TGTGCCAGCAGCTTCGGGCGGGGCCTCCTCCAAAACATTCAGTACTTC.